This TCR beta chain is drawn from a study of response to subunit inactivated influenza vaccine. Broader study findings: Few additional T cells are recruited per seasonal influenza vaccination, authors suggested.

TCRdb independently ran MiXCR on the RT-PCR reads; one entry per CDR3 protein. The sample holds around 850,000 distinct CDR3 sequences; about 18% are singletons and the top ten take about a tenth. This clonotype was seen a few times. Its target is not known. The length of the CDR3 is 15 residues. CDR1 and CDR2 from the germline V gene are SGHVS and FQNEAQ. V shed 4 bases and J shed 0 bases, with 7 bases lying between them. The input for sequencing was PBMCs from blood, taken around 5 days after vaccination. The rearrangement uses TRBV7-8 and TRBJ1-6, with D uncertain. The sequence was collected from a man aged 50 to 59 who received an inactivated influenza vaccine. CDR3 region: CASSSALSYNSPLHF. In DNA form, the CDR3 reads TGTGCCAGCAGCTCGGCCCTCTCCTATAATTCACCCCTCCACTTT.